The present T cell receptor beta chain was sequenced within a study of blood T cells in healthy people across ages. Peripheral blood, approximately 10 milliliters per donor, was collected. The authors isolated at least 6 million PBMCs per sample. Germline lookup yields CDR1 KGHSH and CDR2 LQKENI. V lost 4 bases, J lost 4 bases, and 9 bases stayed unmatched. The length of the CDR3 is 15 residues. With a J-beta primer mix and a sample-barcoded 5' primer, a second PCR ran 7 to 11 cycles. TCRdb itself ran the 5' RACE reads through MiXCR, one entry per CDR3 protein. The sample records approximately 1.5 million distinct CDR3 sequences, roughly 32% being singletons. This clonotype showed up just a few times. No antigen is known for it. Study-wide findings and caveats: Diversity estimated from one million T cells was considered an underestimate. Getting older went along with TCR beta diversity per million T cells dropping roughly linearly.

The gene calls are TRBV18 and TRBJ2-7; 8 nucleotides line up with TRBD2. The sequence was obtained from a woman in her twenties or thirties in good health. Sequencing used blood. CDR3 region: CASSLRGGASYEQYF. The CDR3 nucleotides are TGTGCCAGCTCACTACGGGGGGGGGCCTCTTACGAGCAGTACTTC.